This is a list of T cell receptor beta chains from one sample in a study of OX40 agonist ivuxolimab in advanced cancers. The repertoire was sequenced with immunoSEQ multiplex PCR; TCRdb's copy has only in-frame clones and lacks some. The sample holds approximately 70,000 clones, around nine tenths seen once. Specimen: CD4+ or CD8+ T cells sorted from blood, collected in a trial of the OX40 agonist ivuxolimab. The receptors originated from an adult with an advanced solid tumor such as melanoma, head and neck, liver or kidney cancer. The CDR3 runs from the conserved cysteine through the conserved F or W. The D gene is left open where the match is weak. Not every row has a clone size; where given, it reads once, few, many or a size class.

>NA|TRBJ1-5|TRBV23-1|once
CASSGAGLSNQPQHF
TGCGCCAGCAGCGGGGCAGGGTTGAGCAATCAGCCCCAGCATTTT
>NA|TRBJ1-6|TRBV12-5|NA
CASGLRVGGSPLHF
TGTGCTAGTGGACTCAGGGTGGGGGGTTCACCCCTCCACTTT
>NA|TRBJ1-5|TRBV4-1|NA
CASSQGEGRVGDQPQHF
TGCGCCAGCAGCCAAGGTGAAGGCAGGGTGGGGGATCAGCCCCAGCATTTT
>TRBD1|TRBJ1-2|TRBV30|NA
CACWTGPIHYGYTF
TGTGCCTGCTGGACAGGGCCAATTCACTATGGCTACACCTTC
>NA|TRBJ1-2|TRBV27|NA
CASSLGSPVSGYTF
TGTGCCAGCAGTTTGGGCAGCCCGGTGAGTGGCTACACCTTC
>NA|TRBJ1-5|TRBV15|NA
CATSPTRGEGRNQPQHF
TGTGCCACCAGCCCCACTCGAGGGGAAGGCCGCAATCAGCCCCAGCATTTT
>NA|TRBJ2-1|TRBV29-1|NA
CSVVGGSPAIWNEQFF
TGCAGCGTTGTAGGAGGGAGCCCGGCCATATGGAATGAGCAGTTCTTC
>NA|TRBJ2-3|TRBV6-5|NA
CASSYSLVDTQYF
TGTGCCAGCAGTTACTCCCTAGTAGATACGCAGTATTTT
>NA|TRBJ2-1|TRBV29-1|NA
CSVGSFRDHSIGEQFF
TGCAGCGTAGGTAGTTTTCGGGACCATAGCATAGGAGAGCAGTTCTTC
>TRBD2|TRBJ2-3|TRBV28|NA
CASSFVAGGGTDTQYF
TGTGCCAGCAGTTTTGTGGCGGGAGGTGGCACAGATACGCAGTATTTT
>NA|TRBJ1-1|TRBV7-9|NA
CASSLGPGDTEAFF
TGTGCCAGCAGCTTAGGGCCAGGCGACACTGAAGCTTTCTTT
>NA|TRBJ1-2|TRBV7-3|NA
CASSFFGGYGYTF
TGTGCCAGCAGCTTTTTTGGTGGCTATGGCTACACCTTC
>TRBD2|TRBJ2-1|TRBV4-1|NA
CASSQEGGRVTNEQFF
TGCGCCAGCAGCCAAGAGGGCGGGAGAGTGACGAATGAGCAGTTCTTC
>NA|TRBJ1-2|TRBV15|NA
CATSRDGTRFGYTF
TGTGCCACCAGCAGAGATGGAACGCGGTTTGGCTACACCTTC
>NA|TRBJ1-1|TRBV19|many
CASSPLDGLNTEAFF
TGTGCCAGTAGTCCCCTGGACGGATTAAACACTGAAGCTTTCTTT
>TRBD2|TRBJ2-3|TRBV7-2|NA
CASSLEPPSGRTDTQYF
TGTGCCAGCAGCTTAGAGCCCCCTAGCGGGAGGACAGATACGCAGTATTTT
>TRBD1|TRBJ2-7|TRBV4-1|few
CASSQVAGGSYEQYF
TGCGCCAGCAGCCAAGTGGCAGGGGGCTCCTACGAGCAGTACTTC
>NA|TRBJ1-4|TRBV7-9|NA
CASSLGMRINEKLFF
TGTGCCAGCAGCTTGGGTATGAGAATAAATGAAAAACTGTTTTTT
>NA|TRBJ2-3|TRBV7-3|NA
CASSLAGQGADTQYF
TGTGCCAGCAGTTTAGCGGGACAGGGAGCAGATACGCAGTATTTT
>NA|TRBJ1-2|TRBV25-1|NA
CASSDSKYHGYTF
TGTGCCAGCAGTGATTCGAAGTACCATGGCTACACCTTC
>TRBD2|TRBJ2-1|TRBV9|NA
CASSVIAGGPNEQFF
TGTGCCAGCAGCGTAATCGCGGGAGGGCCAAATGAGCAGTTCTTC
>TRBD1|TRBJ2-2|TRBV27|once
CASSLSGQGNTGELFF
TGTGCCAGCAGTTTATCGGGACAGGGGAACACCGGGGAGCTGTTTTTT
>NA|TRBJ2-7|TRBV9|NA
CASSVEGGSFYEQYF
TGTGCCAGCAGCGTAGAGGGCGGGTCCTTTTACGAGCAGTACTTC
>NA|TRBJ1-4|TRBV5-6|once
CASSLSTAGAYEKLFF
TGTGCCAGCAGCCTCTCCACGGCAGGGGCTTATGAAAAACTGTTTTTT
>TRBD1|TRBJ2-7|TRBV27|NA
CASRPSLGTAPNYEQYF
TGTGCCAGCAGGCCTTCATTAGGGACAGCACCAAACTACGAGCAGTACTTC
>TRBD1|TRBJ2-3|TRBV6-5|NA
CASTATGNTDTQYF
TGTGCCAGCACCGCGACAGGGAATACAGATACGCAGTATTTT
>NA|TRBJ2-7|TRBV19|NA
CASSIPGAQYEQYF
TGTGCCAGTAGTATACCGGGAGCCCAATACGAGCAGTACTTC
>TRBD1|TRBJ1-5|TRBV6-1|few
CASSGQTGSQPQHF
TGTGCCAGCAGTGGCCAGACAGGGAGTCAGCCCCAGCATTTT
>TRBD1|TRBJ1-2|TRBV27|once
CASSLRRGQGTYGYTF
TGTGCCAGCAGCCTCCGGAGGGGACAGGGGACCTATGGCTACACCTTC
>TRBD1|TRBJ1-1|TRBV5-4|NA
CASSLLGQGNYLIKAFF
TGTGCCAGCAGCCTTCTCGGACAGGGGAACTATTTAATAAAAGCTTTCTTT
>NA|TRBJ1-5|TRBV15|NA
CATSTPGNQPQHF
TGTGCCACCAGCACCCCAGGGAATCAGCCCCAGCATTTT
>NA|TRBJ2-7|TRBV6-6|NA
CASGTSGYEQYF
TGTGCCAGCGGGACCTCCGGCTACGAGCAGTACTTC
>TRBD2|TRBJ2-1|TRBV5-5|NA
CASSLGLAGVDEQFF
TGTGCCAGCAGCTTGGGGCTAGCGGGAGTGGATGAGCAGTTCTTC
>NA|TRBJ2-7|TRBV27|NA
CASSLSGGFREQYF
TGTGCCAGCAGTTTATCCGGGGGATTCCGGGAGCAGTACTTC
>NA|TRBJ1-2|TRBV5-6|NA
CASRPIAELDYGYTF
TGTGCCAGCAGGCCCATAGCCGAGTTGGACTATGGCTACACCTTC
>NA|TRBJ2-2|TRBV5-6|few
CASSLGGGISGELFF
TGTGCCAGCAGCTTGGGAGGGGGTATTTCCGGGGAGCTGTTTTTT
>NA|TRBJ2-5|TRBV7-9|NA
CASSLDSVRRERETQYF
TGTGCCAGCAGCTTAGATTCCGTCCGGCGGGAACGAGAGACCCAGTACTTC